Given below is one T cell receptor (beta chain) in context. Its antigen remains unidentified. Nominally healthy donors provided the samples, though records likely missed some immune exposures. Trimming removed 3 bases from V and 9 bases from J, with 9 bases in between. CDR3 length equals 11 residues. Germline lookup yields CDR1 MNHNS and CDR2 SASEGT. The PCR ran on 60 Vbeta and 13 Jbeta primers. Repertoires were generated with immunoSEQ multiplex PCR, while TCRdb's copy carries only in-frame clones and drops some. The sample includes some 190,000 clones, more than 75% of them seen just once. This sample stems from a study of cytomegalovirus exposure and HLA in healthy donors. Study-wide findings and caveats: For most subjects, TCR beta sequences were reported to predict HLA-A and HLA-B alleles with accuracy. CMV serostatus was the only recorded immune exposure for donors. For TCR beta chains, V- and J-gene trimming was later linked to a missense DCLRE1C variant.

Sequenced input: PBMCs. J is TRBJ2-7 and V is TRBV6-1; D may be TRBD2 (6 bases). The clonotype originates from a woman under 40 in good health and CMV-seropositive. The CDR3 nucleotides read TGTGCCAGCAGTGACGGGGGAGGGCAGTACTTC. It codes for CASSDGGGQYF.